The following is a T cell receptor beta chain sequence with its context. The authors' processing: Researchers report that nucleated cell counts were estimated from reference gene primer amplification. Libraries were prepared by immunoSEQ multiplex PCR; TCRdb keeps only in-frame clonotypes and omits some of them. Clone size and the V and J calls come from that table; the DNA yielded D and trimming. Here the sample spans around 140,000 clones, 85% being singletons. V was trimmed by 6 bases and J by 0 bases, leaving 10 bases between them. Germline CDR1 reads SGHKS; CDR2 reads YYEKEE (reference sequence). CDR3 size: 14 residues. The data derive from a study of blood T cell repertoires in COVID-19. Study-level information: Acute and convalescent COVID-19 specimens originated in the United States, Italy and Spain. PBMCs, B-cell-depleted T cells, or T cells provided the cDNA or gDNA that made up the material.

The clonotype comes from a human donor with acute or convalescent COVID-19. The donor label of this sample is uncertain. The specimen sequenced was peripheral blood. The chain recombines TRBV5-5 with TRBJ1-5; the D is unclear. CDR3 nucleotides: TGTGCCAGCACAAAAGAGGATAGCAATCAGCCCCAGCATTTT. It specifies CASTKEDSNQPQHF.